This T cell receptor (beta chain) was documented in a study of shared clonotypes between healthy human individuals. Study information: The donors, two women and a few men, were aged 18 to 49.

Germline values: CDR1 LNHDA, CDR2 SQIVND (reference sequence). CDR3 length: 14 residues. V lost 3 bases and J lost 5, with 13 bases in between. Study results and limitations: The diversity represented, both genetic and in exposure history, was limited by few donors.

Points on this clone: Its antigen is currently unknown.

Only in-frame clones appear in the TCRdb table, and some are missing; sequencing was by immunoSEQ multiplex PCR. Of roughly 500,000 clones listed, roughly 95% are singletons. The J gene is TRBJ2-5, the V gene TRBV19, with D perhaps matching TRBD1 or TRBD2 (5 bases each). Sequenced input: naive CD4+ T cells sorted from blood. Stated subset: CD45RA+ positively selected. This clonotype was obtained from a woman aged 25 to 39 in good health. The CDR3 DNA reads as TGTGCCAGTAGTATGTATCCAGGGACCGAGACCCAGTACTTC. Translating gives CASSMYPGTETQYF.